This T cell receptor beta chain is drawn from a study of blood T cell repertoires in COVID-19. About the study: T cells, B-cell-depleted T cells, or PBMCs supplied cDNA or gDNA.

V lost 4 bases and J 4 bases, leaving 10 bases between the germline ends. The CDR3 is made up of 14 amino acids. The V gene's germline CDR1 is SGHVS and CDR2 FQNEAQ. Authors' methods: It was from reference gene primer amplification that nucleated cell counts were estimated. Generated by immunoSEQ multiplex PCR, the TCRdb table keeps only in-frame clones and is missing some. The DNA gave D and trimming, while V, J and clone size come from that table. This sample carries roughly 82,000 clones, 90% of them seen once, and the ten largest clones take 0.8% to 1.3%. This clone appeared a few times. V usage is TRBV7-8 and J usage is TRBJ2-2, with D tentatively TRBD2 (6 bases). This receptor was obtained from a woman aged 45-65 years in a cohort sampled during active COVID-19. Sequenced: peripheral blood. CDR3 amino acids: CASSSGGSTGELFF. For the CDR3, the DNA is TGTGCCAGCAGCTCTGGAGGGAGCACCGGGGAGCTGTTTTTT.